The 7 T cell receptor beta chains below were found in one sample sequenced in a study of blood T cell repertoires in COVID-19. Here immunoSEQ multiplex PCR was the method, and the copy in TCRdb shows in-frame clones only, minus some. Here the sample spans over 150,000 clones, more than 85% being singletons. Sequencing was carried out using peripheral blood. Every receptor here comes from a man in his forties or fifties with active or convalescent COVID-19.

This chain links TRBV11-3 with TRBJ2-5; 9 bases fit TRBD2. V was pared by 1 base and J by 3 bases, with 18 bases of the junction left unmatched. The germline gives CDR1 SGHNT, CDR2 YENEEA. The CDR3 is made up of 20 amino acids. The CDR3 loop reads CASSLAALAGDHEAEETQYF. Written as DNA, the CDR3 is TGTGCCAGCAGCTTAGCGGCCTTAGCGGGGGATCACGAAGCCGAAGAGACCCAGTACTTC.

This clone was recorded only once. This sequence joins TRBV11-2 and TRBJ1-5; 9 nucleotides match TRBD1. V shed 5 bases, J shed 7 bases, and the junction held 9 bases outside the gene matches. The CDR3 covers 15 residues. CDR1 is SGHAT and CDR2 is FQNNGV in the germline V gene. The CDR3 here is CASSVRTGVWQPQHF. For the CDR3, the DNA is TGTGCCAGCAGCGTCCGGACAGGGGTTTGGCAGCCCCAGCATTTT.

The chain uses TRBV28 and TRBJ2-3; D unresolved. Trimming pared 1 base from V and 4 bases from J, leaving 9 bases between. Looked up from germline, CDR1 is MDHEN and CDR2 is SYDVKM. The CDR3 runs to 14 residues. Written as DNA, the CDR3 is TGTGCCAGCAGTTTATTCGGTGGAGCAGATACGCAGTATTTT. This sequence encodes CASSLFGGADTQYF. Looking up the rest from reference TRBV28 and TRBJ2-3 gives the full variable domain: DVKVTQSSRYLVKRTGEKVFLECVQDMDHENMFWYRQDPGLGLRLIYFSYDVKMKEKGDIPEGYSVSREKKERFSLILESASTNQTSMYLCASSLFGGADTQYFGPGTRLTVL.

The chain uses TRBV6-2 or TRBV6-3 and TRBJ1-5, with TRBD1 matching over 7 bases. The junction had 8 bases not matched to a gene; V was cut back by 0 bases and J by 6 bases. This CDR3 comprises 16 residues. Germline V gene lookup returns CDR1 MNHEY and CDR2 SVGEGT. The CDR3 reads CASSYSGRQGIQPQHF. DNA for the CDR3: TGTGCCAGCAGTTACTCGGGGAGACAGGGTATTCAGCCCCAGCATTTT.

The count of this clone is one. The chain has TRBV7-3 and TRBJ1-1; D gene unclear. Germline CDR1 reads SGHTA; CDR2 reads FQGTGA. Deletions cut 2 bases from V and 1 base from J, with 8 bases between. The CDR3 loop spans 14 amino acids. The CDR3 sequence is CASSLSPGNTEAFF. CDR3 DNA sequence: TGTGCCAGCAGCTTATCCCCGGGGAACACTGAAGCTTTCTTT.

V and J are TRBV5-5 and TRBJ1-6; 10 nucleotides agree with TRBD1. CDR3 size: 15 residues. Unmatched junction bases numbered 2, after V lost 2 bases and J lost 6 bases. CDR1 and CDR2 from the germline V gene are SGHKS and YYEKEE (reference sequence). For the CDR3, the DNA is TGTGCCAGCAGCTTCGGGACAGGGGTTAATTCACCCCTCCACTTT. The encoded protein is CASSFGTGVNSPLHF.

V gene TRBV7-2 combines with J gene TRBJ2-1, with D maybe TRBD1 (5 bases). Germline CDR1 and CDR2: SGHTA and FQGNSA. Trimming took off 8 bases at V and 6 bases at J, with 23 bases between the two ends. This CDR3 has 16 amino acids. For the CDR3, the DNA is TGTGCCAGCGACATGGTTCGGGCAGGGCCCTTCAATGAGCAGTTCTTC. The encoded protein is CASDMVRAGPFNEQFF.